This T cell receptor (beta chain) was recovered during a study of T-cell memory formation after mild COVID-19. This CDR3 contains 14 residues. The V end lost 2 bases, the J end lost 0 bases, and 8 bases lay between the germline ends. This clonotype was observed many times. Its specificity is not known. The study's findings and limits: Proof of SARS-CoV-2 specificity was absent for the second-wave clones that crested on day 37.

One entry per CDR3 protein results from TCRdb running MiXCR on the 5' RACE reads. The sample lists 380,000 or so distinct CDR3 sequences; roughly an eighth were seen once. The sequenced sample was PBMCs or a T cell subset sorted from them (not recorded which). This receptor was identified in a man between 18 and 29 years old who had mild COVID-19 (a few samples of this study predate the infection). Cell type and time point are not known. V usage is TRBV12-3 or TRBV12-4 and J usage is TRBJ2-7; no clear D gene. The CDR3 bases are TGTGCCAGCAGTTTAAAGGCCGTCTCCTACGAGCAGTACTTC. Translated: CASSLKAVSYEQYF.